This T cell receptor (beta chain) was profiled in a study of T cells in Graves' hyperthyroidism and ophthalmopathy. Exclusion of patients followed from uncontrolled infection, other autoimmune disease, pregnancy or lactation. For this clonotype: Its cognate antigen is unknown.

Findings and limits, study-wide: Stable hyperthyroidism was separated from ophthalmopathy by a model based on 13 V-J features.

With 5 bases clipped from V and 9 bases from J, the junction kept 9 bases outside the gene matches. Germline CDR1 and CDR2: SEHNR and FQNEAQ (reference sequence). There are 13 residues in the CDR3. TCR beta CDR3 regions were amplified from RNA transcripts. The HTBI primer set drove a first-round RT-PCR of the TCR CDR3. TCRdb re-called the multiplex PCR reads through MiXCR, storing one row per CDR3 protein. Here the sample spans 500,000 to 800,000 distinct CDR3 sequences, roughly 46% being singletons. The clonotype was recovered from an adult man with Graves' disease, either hyperthyroidism or ophthalmopathy (not recorded which). Sample: peripheral blood or thyroid tissue (not recorded which). This chain joins TRBV7-9 and TRBJ2-5, with 7 positions matching TRBD2. The DNA for the CDR3 is TGTGCCAGCAGCGACGGGGGGAAACAGCCCCAGTACTTC. Its translation is CASSDGGKQPQYF.